The 6 T cell receptor beta chains given below trace back to one sample, sequenced in a study of T cell responses to AZD1222 COVID-19 vaccine. Generated by immunoSEQ multiplex PCR, the TCRdb table keeps only in-frame clones and is missing some. The data hold 100,000 or so clones, with approximately 90% observed a single time. Material: peripheral blood, obtained 28 days after the second AZD1222 dose. The origin of the receptors is an adult who received the AZD1222 COVID-19 vaccine.

The V and J genes are TRBV27 and TRBJ2-1; 9 nucleotides match TRBD2. V lost 5 bases and J lost 0; bases outside the gene matches: 5. The CDR3 runs 16 residues. From germline, CDR1 is MNHEY and CDR2 SMNVEV (reference sequence). This CDR3 is CASSLYSGSSYNEQFF. The CDR3 bases are TGTGCCAGCAGTCTCTATAGCGGGAGCTCCTACAATGAGCAGTTCTTC.

The rearrangement joins TRBV24-1 to TRBJ1-1; D not certain. Germline V gene data show CDR1 as KGHDR and CDR2 as SFDVKD. V lost 4 bases and J 3 bases, leaving 11 bases between the germline ends. The CDR3 has 14 amino acids. CDR3 coding DNA: TGTGCCACCAGTGACCACCCCCCACACACTGAAGCTTTCTTT. Its translation: CATSDHPPHTEAFF.

The V and J genes are TRBV18 and TRBJ2-7, with 10 bases matching TRBD1. Germline trimming cut 3 bases from V and 1 base from J; bases unmatched to any gene: 0. CDR1 KGHSH and CDR2 LQKENI come from the germline V gene. The CDR3 sequence is 14 residues long. CDR3 coding DNA: TGTGCCAGCTCACCGGGACAGGGGTCCTACGAGCAGTACTTC. Residues: CASSPGQGSYEQYF.

This chain connects TRBV15 to TRBJ1-1, with 8 bases lining up with TRBD1. V lost 1 base and J lost 1; bases outside the gene matches: 5. Germline-derived CDR1 and CDR2 are LNHNV and YYDKDF (reference sequence). The CDR3 has 16 residues. In DNA, the CDR3 is TGTGCCACCAGCAGAGGGTCAGGGGGCTCGAACACTGAAGCTTTCTTT. Translating gives CATSRGSGGSNTEAFF.

This clone was seen more than once but under ten times. The V call is TRBV30, the J call TRBJ1-4, with 7 bases that match TRBD1. Germline V lookup: CDR1 GTSNPN, CDR2 SVGIG (reference sequence). The CDR3 runs to 16 residues. The CDR3 bases are TGTGCTCAGAGTCGGGGCCAGGGGGGGGTTTATGAAAAACTGTTTTTT. This translates into CAQSRGQGGVYEKLFF. Using reference TRBV30 and TRBJ1-4 for the parts outside the CDR3, the full variable domain is SQTIHQWPATLVQPVGSPLSLECTVEGTSNPNLYWYRQAAGRGLQLLFYSVGIGQISSEVPQNLSASRPQDRQFILSSKKLLLSDSGFYLCAQSRGQGGVYEKLFFGSGTQLSVL.

V is TRBV13 and J is TRBJ2-7; 13 bases match TRBD2. The V and J ends lost 5 bases and 0 bases, in that order; junction bases with no gene match: 4. The germline gives CDR1 PRHDT, CDR2 FYEKMQ (reference sequence). There are 16 residues in the CDR3. The CDR3 region has the DNA TGTGCCAGCAGCCTCAGGACTAGCGGGAGCTCCTACGAGCAGTACTTC. Protein sequence: CASSLRTSGSSYEQYF.